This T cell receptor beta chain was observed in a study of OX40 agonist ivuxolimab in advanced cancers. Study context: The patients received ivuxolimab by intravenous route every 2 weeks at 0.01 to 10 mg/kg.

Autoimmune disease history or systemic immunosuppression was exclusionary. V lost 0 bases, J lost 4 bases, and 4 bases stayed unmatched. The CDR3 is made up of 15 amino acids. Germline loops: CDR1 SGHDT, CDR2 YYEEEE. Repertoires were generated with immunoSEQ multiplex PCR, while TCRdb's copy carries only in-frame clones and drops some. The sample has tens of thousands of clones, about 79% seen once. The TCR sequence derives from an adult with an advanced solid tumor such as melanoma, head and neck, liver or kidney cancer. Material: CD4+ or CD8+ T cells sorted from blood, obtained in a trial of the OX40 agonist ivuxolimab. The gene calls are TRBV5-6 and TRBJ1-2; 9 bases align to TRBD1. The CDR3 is CASSLDRGRGYGYTF. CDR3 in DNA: TGTGCCAGCAGCTTGGACAGGGGGCGGGGCTATGGCTACACCTTC.